This T cell receptor (beta chain) stems from a study of cytomegalovirus exposure and HLA in healthy donors. The study's findings and limits: Some TCR beta chains (more than 150 of them) were listed as cytomegalovirus-associated.

The CDR3 has 17 amino acids. Germline V lookup: CDR1 SGHRS, CDR2 YFSETQ. The trim removed 5 bases at V and 0 bases at J, leaving 10 bases unmatched. PCR was performed using 60 Vbeta and 13 Jbeta primers. Sequencing used immunoSEQ multiplex PCR; TCRdb keeps in-frame clones, though not all of them. The table records fewer than 200,000 clones, around 78% of them present only once. There were likely unrecorded immune exposures, though donors were nominally healthy when sampled. As to this clone: Its antigen is currently unknown.

The chain recombines TRBV5-1 with TRBJ2-1; the match to TRBD2 covers 8 bases. The TCR comes from a woman aged 25 to 45 in good health and CMV-seropositive. Sequencing input: PBMCs. CDR3 sequence (DNA): TGCGCCAGCAGTCGGGGGACGGGAGGGAACTCCTACAATGAGCAGTTCTTC. It is translated as CASSRGTGGNSYNEQFF.